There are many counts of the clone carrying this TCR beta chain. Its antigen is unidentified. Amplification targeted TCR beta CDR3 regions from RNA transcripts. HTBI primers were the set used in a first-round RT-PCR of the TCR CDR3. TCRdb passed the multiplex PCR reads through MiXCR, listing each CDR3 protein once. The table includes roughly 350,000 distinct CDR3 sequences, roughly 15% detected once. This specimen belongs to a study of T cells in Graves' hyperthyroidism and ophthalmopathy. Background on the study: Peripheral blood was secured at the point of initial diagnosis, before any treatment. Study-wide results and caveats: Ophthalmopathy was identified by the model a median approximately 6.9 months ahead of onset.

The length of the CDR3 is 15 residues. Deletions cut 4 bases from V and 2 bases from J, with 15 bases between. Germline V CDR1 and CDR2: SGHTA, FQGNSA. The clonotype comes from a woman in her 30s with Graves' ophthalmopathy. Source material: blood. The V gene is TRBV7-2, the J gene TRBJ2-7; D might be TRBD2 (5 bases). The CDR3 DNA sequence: TGTGCCAGCAGCTACGACTACCGTTCAACCTACGAGCAGTACTTC. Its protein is CASSYDYRSTYEQYF.